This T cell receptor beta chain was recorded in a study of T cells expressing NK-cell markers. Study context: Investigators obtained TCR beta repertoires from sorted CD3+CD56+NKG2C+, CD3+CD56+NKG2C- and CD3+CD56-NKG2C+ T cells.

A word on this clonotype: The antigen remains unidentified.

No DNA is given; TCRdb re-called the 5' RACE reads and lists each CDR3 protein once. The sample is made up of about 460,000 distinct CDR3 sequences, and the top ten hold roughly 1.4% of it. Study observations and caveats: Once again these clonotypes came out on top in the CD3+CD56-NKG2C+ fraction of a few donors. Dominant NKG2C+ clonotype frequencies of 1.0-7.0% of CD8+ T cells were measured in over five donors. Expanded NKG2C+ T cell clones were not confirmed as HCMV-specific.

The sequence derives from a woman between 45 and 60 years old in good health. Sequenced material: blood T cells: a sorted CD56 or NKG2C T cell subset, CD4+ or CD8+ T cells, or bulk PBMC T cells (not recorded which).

CDR3 region: CASSFIDSLTGRETQYF. This chain uses TRBV7-8 with TRBJ2-5; lacking DNA, the TRBD1 call made by TCRdb goes unchecked. CDR1 is SGHVS and CDR2 is FQNEAQ in the germline V gene. The CDR3 runs to 17 residues.